The source of this T cell receptor (beta chain) is a study of radiotherapy plus CTLA-4 blockade in lung cancer. Study context: Objective responses were recorded in 15% to 20% of patients, with disease control recorded in 25% to 40%. Study conclusions and caveats: Reports state that early shifts in blood T cell clones, with interferon-beta, best predicted response. TCR clones from tumors expanded in blood after radiotherapy plus ipilimumab.

A word on this clone: Its target is unknown.

The length of the CDR3 is 14 residues. Per the germline V gene, CDR1 is SGDLS and CDR2 is YYNGEE. V was clipped by 1 base and J by 3 bases, with 10 bases between them. Libraries were prepared by immunoSEQ multiplex PCR; TCRdb keeps only in-frame clonotypes and omits some of them. The table has about 88,000 clones, about 78% seen once. Focal radiation and CTLA-4 blockade (ipilimumab) were tested in chemo-refractory metastatic non-small-cell lung cancer patients. V usage is TRBV9 and J usage is TRBJ2-5; D remains unclear. Sequencing used peripheral blood, obtained from a patient treated with radiotherapy plus ipilimumab. This TCR was sampled from a human donor with non-small cell lung cancer that progressed on radiotherapy plus ipilimumab. DNA for the CDR3: TGTGCCAGCAGCGTAAACTTAAGGGAAGAGACCCAGTACTTC. This gives the protein CASSVNLREETQYF. Full variable domain (rest looked up from reference TRBV9 and TRBJ2-5): DSGVTQTPKHLITATGQRVTLRCSPRSGDLSVYWYQQSLDQGLQFLIQYYNGEERAKGNILERFSAQQFPDLHSELNLSSLELGDSALYFCASSVNLREETQYFGPGTRLLVL.